Listed below are T cell receptor beta chains from one sample, sequenced in a study of T cells after yellow fever vaccination. One entry per CDR3 protein, called by TCRdb with MiXCR from the 5' RACE reads. The sample includes roughly 330,000 distinct CDR3 sequences, 4% seen only once; the top ten take 20% to 25%. This specimen consisted of PBMCs, obtained 5 days after the yellow fever booster vaccination. Source of these receptors: a man between 18 and 35 years old who received the YFV17D yellow fever vaccine. Both conserved end residues are part of each CDR3. The D gene is left open where the match is weak. Clone size, where shown, is once, few, many, or a class for clones that have expanded.

clone_size j_call v_call d_call cdr3_length cdr3_nt cdr3_aa
NA TRBJ2-7 TRBV20-1 TRBD1 16 TGCAGTGCCCCGCCTATTGGGACAGGGGGCCCCTACGAGCAGTACTTC CSAPPIGTGGPYEQYF
few TRBJ2-7 TRBV6-2/TRBV6-3 NA 16 TGTGCCAGCGGGTGGGTTGGGCGGCACCTCTCCTACGAGCAGTACTTC CASGWVGRHLSYEQYF
NA TRBJ1-2 TRBV2 NA 13 TGTGCCAGCAGTGCATCCACAGGGCATGGCTACACCTTC CASSASTGHGYTF
many TRBJ2-1 TRBV5-1 TRBD2 17 TGCGCCAGCAGCGGGACCGCTAGCGGGCCGCTCCTTTCCTTGCAGTTCTTC CASSGTASGPLLSLQFF
many TRBJ2-1 TRBV2 TRBD2 13 TGTGCCAGCAACCGACTAGCGCTGACTGAGCAGTTCTTC CASNRLALTEQFF
many TRBJ2-2 TRBV4-2 NA 17 TGTGCCAGCAGCCAAGTGGCGGCCTCCCAATCCCCAGGGGAGCTGTTTTTT CASSQVAASQSPGELFF
many TRBJ2-7 TRBV4-1 TRBD2 14 TGCGCCAGCAGCCAAGTCGGGGGGAGCTACGAGCAGTACTTC CASSQVGGSYEQYF
few TRBJ2-1 TRBV19 TRBD1 17 TGTGCCAGTAGTATAGATGACGTGACAGGGGGGGTCGGTGAGCAGTTCTTC CASSIDDVTGGVGEQFF
many TRBJ1-3 TRBV12-3/TRBV12-4 NA 15 TGTGCCAGCAGACTACAGGTGATCTCTGGAAACACCATATATTTT CASRLQVISGNTIYF
NA TRBJ2-1 TRBV11-2 TRBD2 14 TGTGCCAGCAGCCCTGGGACTAGCTTTGATGAGCAGTTCTTC CASSPGTSFDEQFF
many TRBJ1-6 TRBV5-1 TRBD1 13 TGCGCCAGCACCCGGGACAGCAATTCACCCCTCCACTTT CASTRDSNSPLHF
few TRBJ2-2 TRBV5-1 NA 11 TGCGCCAGAACAGGGACCGGGGAGCTGTTTTTT CARTGTGELFF
many TRBJ1-1 TRBV18 NA 14 TGTGCCAGCTCACCACCGTCTGGGATCCCCGAAGCTTTCTTT CASSPPSGIPEAFF
few TRBJ1-1 TRBV19 NA 13 TGTGCCAGTAGTCCGTCCGCCGGCACTGAAGCTTTCTTT CASSPSAGTEAFF
few TRBJ2-2 TRBV28 TRBD2 17 TGTGCCAGCAGTTATGTGAGCGGGGGGATAAACACCGGGGAGCTGTTTTTT CASSYVSGGINTGELFF
few TRBJ2-3 TRBV4-3 NA 17 TGCGCCAGCAGCCAAGTACGGGGGGCGCCTACCACAGATACGCAGTATTTT CASSQVRGAPTTDTQYF
many TRBJ1-1 TRBV5-1 TRBD1 15 TGCGCCAGCAGCGGGCAGGGACAGGGCGGGACTGAAGCTTTCTTT CASSGQGQGGTEAFF
few TRBJ2-5 TRBV29-1 TRBD2 17 TGCAGCGTTGAAGGAATCGCCGAGCGGGGGTACCAAGAGACCCAGTACTTC CSVEGIAERGYQETQYF
many TRBJ2-3 TRBV7-2 NA 14 TGTGCCAGCAGCTCCTCCTCCTACGCGAATACGCAGTATTTT CASSSSSYANTQYF
NA TRBJ2-2 TRBV11-1 NA 14 TGTGCCAGCACGCCAGGGGAAGTCACCGGGGAGCTGTTTTTT CASTPGEVTGELFF
NA TRBJ2-7 TRBV4-2 TRBD1 16 TGTGCCAGCAGCCAAGACTCGAGACAGGGGTCCTACGAGCAGTACTTC CASSQDSRQGSYEQYF
NA TRBJ2-2 TRBV6-5 NA 16 TGTGCCAGCAGTCGTACGATAAAAATTTACACCGGGGAGCTGTTTTTT CASSRTIKIYTGELFF
many TRBJ1-4 TRBV7-9 NA 14 TGTGCCAGCAGCCTACAGTCCGGGAGGGAAAAACTGTTTTTT CASSLQSGREKLFF
NA TRBJ2-1 TRBV7-9 NA 12 TGTGCCTACCCCCAGGGTAACAATGAGCAGTTCTTC CAYPQGNNEQFF
many TRBJ1-2 TRBV11-1 NA 16 TGTGCCAGCAGCGGAGGGGGGCAGGCCAAAAACTATGGCTACACCTTC CASSGGGQAKNYGYTF
NA TRBJ1-1 TRBV6-5 NA 14 TGTGCCAGCAGTTATACGTCGAGGAGCACTGAAGCTTTCTTT CASSYTSRSTEAFF
NA TRBJ2-3 TRBV27 NA 14 TGTGCCAGCAGTTTATGGGCAGGGTCAGATACGCAGTATTTT CASSLWAGSDTQYF
many TRBJ1-2 TRBV11-1 NA 14 TGTGCCAGCAGCGAGGACAGATCGAACTATGGCTACACCTTC CASSEDRSNYGYTF